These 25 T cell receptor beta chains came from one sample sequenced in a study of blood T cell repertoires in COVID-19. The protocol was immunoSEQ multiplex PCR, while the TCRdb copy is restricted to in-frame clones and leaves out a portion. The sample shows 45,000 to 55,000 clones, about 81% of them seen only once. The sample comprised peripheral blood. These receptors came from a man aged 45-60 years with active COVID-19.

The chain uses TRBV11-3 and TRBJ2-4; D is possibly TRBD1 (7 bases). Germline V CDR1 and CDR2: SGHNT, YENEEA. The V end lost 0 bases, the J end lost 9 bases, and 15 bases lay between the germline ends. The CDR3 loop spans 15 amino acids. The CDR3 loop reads CASSLDGGGGTIQYF. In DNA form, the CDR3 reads TGTGCCAGCAGCTTAGATGGTGGAGGGGGCACCATTCAGTACTTC.

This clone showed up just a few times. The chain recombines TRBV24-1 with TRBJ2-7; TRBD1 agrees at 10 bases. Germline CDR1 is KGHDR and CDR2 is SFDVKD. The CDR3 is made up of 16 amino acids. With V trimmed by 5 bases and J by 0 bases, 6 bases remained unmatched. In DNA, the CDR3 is TGTGCCACCAGTGGTTGGGGACAGGGGAGCTCCTACGAGCAGTACTTC. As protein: CATSGWGQGSSYEQYF.

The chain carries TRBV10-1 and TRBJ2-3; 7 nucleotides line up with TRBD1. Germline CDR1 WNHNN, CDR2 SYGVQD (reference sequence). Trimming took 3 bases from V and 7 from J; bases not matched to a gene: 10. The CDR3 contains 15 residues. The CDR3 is CASSEQVTGSNTQYF. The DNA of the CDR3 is TGCGCCAGCAGTGAACAGGTGACAGGGTCAAATACGCAGTATTTT.

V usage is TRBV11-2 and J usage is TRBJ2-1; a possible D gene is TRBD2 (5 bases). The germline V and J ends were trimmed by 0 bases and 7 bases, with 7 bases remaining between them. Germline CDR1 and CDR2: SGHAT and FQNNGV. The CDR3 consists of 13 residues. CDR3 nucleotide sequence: TGTGCCAGCAGCTTAGATGGCGGGAATGAGCAGTTCTTC. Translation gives CASSLDGGNEQFF.

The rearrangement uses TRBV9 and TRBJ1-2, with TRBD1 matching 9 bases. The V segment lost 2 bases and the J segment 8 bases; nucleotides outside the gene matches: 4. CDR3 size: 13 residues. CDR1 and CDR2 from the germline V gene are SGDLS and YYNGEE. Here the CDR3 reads CASSVTGGRGYTF. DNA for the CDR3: TGTGCCAGCAGCGTGACAGGGGGACGAGGCTACACCTTC.

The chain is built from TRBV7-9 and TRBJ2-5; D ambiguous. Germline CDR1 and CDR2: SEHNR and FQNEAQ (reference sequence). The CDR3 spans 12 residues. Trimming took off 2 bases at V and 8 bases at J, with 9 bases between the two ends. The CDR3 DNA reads TGTGCCAGCAGCTTAAGAAGCCTTACCCAGTACTTC. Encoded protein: CASSLRSLTQYF.

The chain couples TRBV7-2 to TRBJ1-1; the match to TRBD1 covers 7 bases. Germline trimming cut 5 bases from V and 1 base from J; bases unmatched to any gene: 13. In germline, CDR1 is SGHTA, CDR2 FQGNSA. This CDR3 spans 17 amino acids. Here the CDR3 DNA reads TGTGCCAGCAGCCCCAGGACAGGCCGTGCCCGGAACACTGAAGCTTTCTTT. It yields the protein CASSPRTGRARNTEAFF.

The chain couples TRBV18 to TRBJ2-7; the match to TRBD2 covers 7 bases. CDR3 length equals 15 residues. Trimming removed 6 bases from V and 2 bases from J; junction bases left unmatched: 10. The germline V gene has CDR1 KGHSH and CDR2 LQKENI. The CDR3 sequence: CASSTGGGSAYEQYF. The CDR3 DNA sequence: TGTGCCAGCTCCACCGGCGGGGGTAGCGCCTACGAGCAGTACTTC.

The CDR3 here is CASSLEVGREFF. DNA for the CDR3: TGTGCCAGCAGCTTAGAGGTCGGCAGAGAGTTTTTT. The chain employs TRBV5-4 and TRBJ1-4; D gene uncertain. The V end lost 2 bases, the J end lost 16 bases, and 15 bases lay between the germline ends. The CDR3 covers 12 residues. Per germline, CDR1 SGHNT and CDR2 YYREEE (reference sequence).

CDR3 protein: CASSQERGPVGFPKNIQYF. The CDR3 DNA is TGCGCCAGCAGCCAAGAGCGGGGGCCGGTGGGGTTTCCCAAAAACATTCAGTACTTC. V is TRBV4-3 and J is TRBJ2-4, with a possible D match to TRBD2 (7 bases). The germline gives CDR1 LGHNA, CDR2 YSLEER. The CDR3 consists of 19 residues. V dropped 0 bases and J dropped 2 bases, with 20 bases sitting between them.

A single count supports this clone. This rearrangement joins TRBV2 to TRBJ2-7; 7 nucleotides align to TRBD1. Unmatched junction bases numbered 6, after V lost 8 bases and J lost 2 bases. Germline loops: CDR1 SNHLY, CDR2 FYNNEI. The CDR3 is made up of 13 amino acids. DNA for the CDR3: TGTGCCAGCCACAGGGGACCCGCCTACGAGCAGTACTTC. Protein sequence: CASHRGPAYEQYF.

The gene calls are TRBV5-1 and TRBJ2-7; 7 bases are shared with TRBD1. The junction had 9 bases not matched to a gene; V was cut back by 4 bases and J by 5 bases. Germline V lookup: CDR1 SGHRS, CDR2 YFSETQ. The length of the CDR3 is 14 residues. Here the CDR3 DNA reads TGCGCCAGCAGCAGCCGGGACAGCATCGACGAGCAGTACTTC. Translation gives CASSSRDSIDEQYF.

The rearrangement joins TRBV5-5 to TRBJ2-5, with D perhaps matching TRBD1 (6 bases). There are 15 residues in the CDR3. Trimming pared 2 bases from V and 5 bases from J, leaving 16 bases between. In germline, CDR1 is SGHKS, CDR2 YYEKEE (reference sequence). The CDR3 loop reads CASSLRGRGGETQYF. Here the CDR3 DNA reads TGTGCCAGCAGCTTAAGGGGCAGGGGTGGCGAGACCCAGTACTTC.

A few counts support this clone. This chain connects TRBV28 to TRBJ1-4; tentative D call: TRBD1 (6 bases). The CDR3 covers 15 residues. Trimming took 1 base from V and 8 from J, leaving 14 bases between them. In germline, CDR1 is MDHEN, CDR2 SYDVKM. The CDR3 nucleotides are TGTGCCAGCAGTTTATCACAGGGAATGGGCGAAAAACTGTTTTTT. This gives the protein CASSLSQGMGEKLFF.

The CDR3 DNA reads as TGTGCCAGCGGAGTGAATCAGCCCCAGCATTTT. Its protein product is CASGVNQPQHF. The V gene is TRBV27, the J gene TRBJ1-5; D is ambiguous. V was pared by 8 bases and J by 4 bases, with 6 bases between. In germline, CDR1 is MNHEY, CDR2 SMNVEV (reference sequence). This CDR3 has 11 residues.

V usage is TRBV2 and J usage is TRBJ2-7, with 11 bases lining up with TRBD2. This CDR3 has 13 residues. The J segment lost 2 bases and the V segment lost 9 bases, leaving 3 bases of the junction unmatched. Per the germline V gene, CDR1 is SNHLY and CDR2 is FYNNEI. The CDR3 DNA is TGTGCCAGTAGCGGGGGGGAGACCTACGAGCAGTACTTC. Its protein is CASSGGETYEQYF.

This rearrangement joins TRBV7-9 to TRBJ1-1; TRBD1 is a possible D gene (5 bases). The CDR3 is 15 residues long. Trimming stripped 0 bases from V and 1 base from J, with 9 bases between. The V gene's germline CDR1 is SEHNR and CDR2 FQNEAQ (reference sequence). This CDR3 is CASSLAGVPNTEAFF. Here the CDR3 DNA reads TGTGCCAGCAGCTTAGCAGGGGTTCCGAACACTGAAGCTTTCTTT.

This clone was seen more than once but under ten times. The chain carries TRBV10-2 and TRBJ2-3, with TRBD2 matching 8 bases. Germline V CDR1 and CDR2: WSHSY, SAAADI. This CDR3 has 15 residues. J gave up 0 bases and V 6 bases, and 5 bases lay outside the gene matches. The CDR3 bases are TGCGCCAGCAGCAGCAGCGGGGGAAGCACAGATACGCAGTATTTT. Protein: CASSSSGGSTDTQYF.

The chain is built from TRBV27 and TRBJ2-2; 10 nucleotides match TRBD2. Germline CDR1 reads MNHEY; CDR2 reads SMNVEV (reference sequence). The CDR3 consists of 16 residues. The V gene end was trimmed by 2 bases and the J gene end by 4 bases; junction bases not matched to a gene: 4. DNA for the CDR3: TGTGCCAGCAGTTTACTGGGACTAGCGCCCACCGGGGAGCTGTTTTTT. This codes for CASSLLGLAPTGELFF.

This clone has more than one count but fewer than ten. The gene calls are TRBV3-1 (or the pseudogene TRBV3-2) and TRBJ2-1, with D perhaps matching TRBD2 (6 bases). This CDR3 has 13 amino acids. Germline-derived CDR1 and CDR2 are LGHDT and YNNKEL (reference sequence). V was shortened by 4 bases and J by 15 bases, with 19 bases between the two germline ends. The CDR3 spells CASSLAGPITPFF. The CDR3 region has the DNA TGTGCCAGCAGCCTTGCGGGACCTATCACCCCGTTCTTC.

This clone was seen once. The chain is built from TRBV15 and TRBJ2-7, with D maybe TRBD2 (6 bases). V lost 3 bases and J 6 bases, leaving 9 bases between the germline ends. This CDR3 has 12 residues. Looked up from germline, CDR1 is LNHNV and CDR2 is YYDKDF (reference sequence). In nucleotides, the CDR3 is TGTGCCACCAGCAGGATGGGAGGCGAGCAGTACTTC. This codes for CATSRMGGEQYF. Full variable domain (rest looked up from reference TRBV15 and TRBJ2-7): DAMVIQNPRYQVTQFGKPVTLSCSQTLNHNVMYWYQQKSSQAPKLLFHYYDKDFNNEADTPDNFQSRRPNTSFCFLDIRSPGLGDTAMYLCATSRMGGEQYFGPGTRLTVT.

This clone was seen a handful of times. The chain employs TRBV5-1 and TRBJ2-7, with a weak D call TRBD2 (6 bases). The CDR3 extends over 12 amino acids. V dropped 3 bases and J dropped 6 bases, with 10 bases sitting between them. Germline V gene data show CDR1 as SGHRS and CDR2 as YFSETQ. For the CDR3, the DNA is TGCGCCAGCAGCTCCCCTAGCGTCGAGCAGTACTTC. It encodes CASSSPSVEQYF.

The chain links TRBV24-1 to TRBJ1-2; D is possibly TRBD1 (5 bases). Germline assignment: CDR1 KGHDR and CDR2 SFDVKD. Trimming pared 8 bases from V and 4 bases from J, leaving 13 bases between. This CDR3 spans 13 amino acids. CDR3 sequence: CATIRQQPYGYTF. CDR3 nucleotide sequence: TGTGCCACCATTAGACAGCAACCCTATGGCTACACCTTC.

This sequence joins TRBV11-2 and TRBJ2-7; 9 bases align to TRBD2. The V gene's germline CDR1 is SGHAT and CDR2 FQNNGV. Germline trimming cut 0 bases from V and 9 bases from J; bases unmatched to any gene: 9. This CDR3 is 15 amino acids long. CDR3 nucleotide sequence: TGTGCCAGCAGCTTAGATCTGGCTAGCGGGGTGCGGCAGTACTTC. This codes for CASSLDLASGVRQYF.

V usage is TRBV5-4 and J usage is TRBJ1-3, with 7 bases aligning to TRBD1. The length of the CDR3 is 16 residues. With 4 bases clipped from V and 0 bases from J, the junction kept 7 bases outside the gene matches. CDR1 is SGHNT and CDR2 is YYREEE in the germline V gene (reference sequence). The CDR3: CASSKGTAHSGNTIYF. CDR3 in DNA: TGTGCCAGCAGCAAAGGGACAGCTCACTCTGGAAACACCATATATTTT. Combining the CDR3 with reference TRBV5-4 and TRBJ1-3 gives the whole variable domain ETGVTQSPTHLIKTRGQQVTLRCSSQSGHNTVSWYQQALGQGPQFIFQYYREEENGRGNFPPRFSGLQFPNYSSELNVNALELDDSALYLCASSKGTAHSGNTIYFGEGSWLTVV.